The entry that follows covers one TCR beta chain sequence. Its antigen is currently unknown. The V gene lost 6 bases and the J gene lost 6 bases, with 15 bases spanning the gap. CDR3 length: 13 amino acids. Germline loops: CDR1 KGHSH, CDR2 LQKENI. The record originates from a study of OX40 agonist ivuxolimab in advanced cancers. Study conclusions and caveats: Relatively little clonal expansion, among the lowest observed, appeared in partial responders at 0.1-3.0 mg/kg.

TCRdb's copy holds only in-frame clones and misses some; the assay was immunoSEQ multiplex PCR. The sample includes 39,000 or so clones, 89% of them seen just once. The chain recombines TRBV18 with TRBJ2-7; D uncertain. This sample comprised CD4+ or CD8+ T cells sorted from blood, obtained in a trial of the OX40 agonist ivuxolimab. The origin of this receptor is an adult with an advanced solid tumor such as melanoma, head and neck, liver or kidney cancer. The CDR3 spells CASSRRAVSEQYF. The CDR3 nucleotides read TGTGCCAGCTCCCGCCGGGCGGTCTCCGAGCAGTACTTC. The full variable domain, rest sourced from reference TRBV18 and TRBJ2-7, is NAGVMQNPRHLVRRRGQEARLRCSPMKGHSHVYWYRQLPEEGLKFMVYLQKENIIDESGMPKERFSAEFPKEGPSILRIQQVVRGDSAAYFCASSRRAVSEQYFGPGTRLTVT.